This T cell receptor beta chain came from a study of read filtering for tumor transcriptome and immune sequencing. The library was built from about 0.4 ug RNA with molecular barcoded adaptors for alpha/delta and beta/gamma chains. TCRdb fed the reads into MiXCR, producing one record per CDR3 protein. The sample consists of 11,000 to 15,000 distinct CDR3 sequences, just over 20% of them appearing once. Between the trimmed V and J ends, which lost 4 bases and 5 bases, there was a span of 21 bases. CDR3 length equals 17 residues. The germline gives CDR1 SNHLY, CDR2 FYNNEI. The clonotype was recovered from a donor over 35 with multiple myeloma. This rearrangement joins TRBV2 to TRBJ1-5; perhaps TRBD1 as D (5 bases). The sample was a population of CD138-negative cells sorted from bone marrow. The CDR3 DNA follows: TGTGCCAGCAGTGGGGGCTCCACCCTTTGGGTCCATCAGCCCCAGCATTTT. Amino acids: CASSGGSTLWVHQPQHF.